The source of this T cell receptor beta chain is a study of T-cell reconstitution after alpha-beta-depleted transplantation in children. Construction of the TCRbeta library involved unique molecular identifiers. TCRdb re-derived calls from the PCR reads in MiXCR, one entry per CDR3 protein. The table lists about 400,000 distinct CDR3 sequences, roughly 13% of them singletons. At least ten counts were recorded for this clonotype. Germline-derived CDR1 and CDR2 are PRHDT and FYEKMQ (reference sequence). The CDR3 length is 17 residues. V gave up 5 bases and J gave up 0 bases, with 17 bases separating them.

This material consisted of PBMCs, taken from the stem cell graft. This TCR was recovered from a human donor who donated a stem cell graft to a child with Fanconi anemia. The chain combines TRBV13 with TRBJ1-3; D not resolved. This CDR3 reads CASSPRRTASSGNTIYF. The CDR3 DNA sequence: TGTGCCAGCAGCCCCCGAAGGACGGCCAGCTCTGGAAACACCATATATTTT.